This TCR beta chain was sequenced during a study of T cell responses to AZD1222 COVID-19 vaccine. Trimming took off 5 bases at V and 0 bases at J, with 11 bases between the two ends. The V gene's germline CDR1 is MDHEN and CDR2 SYDVKM. The CDR3 contains 15 residues. Sequenced by immunoSEQ multiplex PCR; TCRdb stores in-frame clones only, minus some. The table lists 120,000 or so clones, 85% to 90% of them singletons. The sample in question was peripheral blood, obtained on day 0 of AZD1222 vaccination. The chain employs TRBV28 and TRBJ1-5; perhaps TRBD1 as D (5 bases). The clonotype comes from an adult in good health. The CDR3 protein is CASSPGTYSNQPQHF. CDR3 nucleotides: TGTGCCAGCAGTCCAGGGACTTATAGCAATCAGCCCCAGCATTTT.